The rows below give T cell receptor beta chains drawn from one sample of a study of blood T cell repertoires in COVID-19. Sequencing used immunoSEQ multiplex PCR; TCRdb keeps in-frame clones, though not all of them. In the table there are approximately 470,000 clones, about 85% of which are singletons. Sequences were obtained from PBMCs or T cells enriched from blood (not recorded which). The origin of the receptors is a young woman who had recovered from COVID-19. Each CDR3 is given with its conserved first and last residue. The D gene is left open where the match is weak. Size values are once, few and many counts, or a class for expanded clones, and some rows have none.

TRBV10-1	-	-	TRBJ2-7	CAIISGIYEQYF	TGCGCTATTATTAGCGGAATCTACGAGCAGTACTTC
TRBV27	-	TRBD1	TRBJ2-3	CASSFRTGGKDTQYF	TGTGCCAGCAGTTTTAGGACAGGGGGCAAAGATACGCAGTATTTT
TRBV12-3/TRBV12-4	-	-	TRBJ2-5	CASRLTDQETQYF	TGTGCCAGCAGGTTAACAGATCAAGAGACCCAGTACTTC
TRBV27	few	TRBD1	TRBJ1-2	CASSLSAGTELSVF	TGTGCCAGCAGTTTAAGCGCCGGGACAGAGCTATCCGTCTTC
TRBV27	-	TRBD1	TRBJ1-6	CASSSPTRGYGNSPLHF	TGTGCCAGCAGTTCGCCGACCAGGGGGTATGGGAATTCACCCCTCCACTTT
TRBV6-6	-	-	TRBJ2-3	CASSAFLNTDTQYF	TGTGCCAGCAGTGCGTTCCTCAACACAGATACGCAGTATTTT
TRBV20-1	few	-	TRBJ2-3	CSPQGDTQYF	TGCAGTCCCCAGGGGGATACGCAGTATTTT
TRBV6-5	few	-	TRBJ1-2	CAAGGAYYGYTF	TGTGCGGCGGGAGGGGCTTACTATGGCTACACCTTC
TRBV19	-	-	TRBJ2-3	CASSTGRRSTDTQYF	TGTGCCAGTAGTACAGGGAGGCGAAGCACAGATACGCAGTATTTT
TRBV6-5	few	-	TRBJ1-2	CASSWSSGSSYGYTF	TGTGCCAGCAGTTGGTCTAGTGGTTCCTCCTATGGCTACACCTTC
TRBV6-5	once	-	TRBJ1-2	CASSYSRAVANYGYTF	TGTGCCAGCAGTTACTCGAGGGCAGTTGCTAACTATGGCTACACCTTC
TRBV28	-	-	TRBJ1-1	CASSPGRGLEAFF	TGTGCCAGCAGCCCGGGACGGGGACTTGAAGCTTTCTTT
TRBV19	-	TRBD1	TRBJ1-5	CASLGQGANQPQHF	TGTGCCAGTTTGGGACAGGGGGCCAATCAGCCCCAGCATTTT
TRBV7-2	-	TRBD2	TRBJ2-7	CASSLTSGGTFPAYEQYF	TGTGCCAGCAGCTTGACTAGCGGGGGGACATTTCCCGCCTACGAGCAGTACTTC
TRBV5-6	-	TRBD1	TRBJ2-3	CATLPWTGPTDTQYF	TGTGCGACATTACCTTGGACAGGACCCACAGATACGCAGTATTTT
TRBV25-1	once	-	TRBJ2-3	CASSSRGGTTDTQYF	TGTGCCAGCAGTTCTAGGGGGGGTACCACAGATACGCAGTATTTT
TRBV2	-	-	TRBJ1-2	CASMGTFYGYTF	TGTGCCAGCATGGGGACTTTCTATGGCTACACCTTC
TRBV6-5	once	TRBD1	TRBJ1-2	CASTRTGGLYGYTF	TGTGCCAGCACCCGGACAGGGGGCCTCTATGGCTACACCTTC
TRBV28	-	-	TRBJ2-1	CASSSLDLGNEQFF	TGTGCCAGCAGTTCCCTAGATCTAGGCAATGAGCAGTTCTTC
TRBV5-1	-	-	TRBJ1-4	CASSPAGDPNEKLFF	TGCGCCAGCAGCCCGGCGGGGGACCCTAATGAAAAACTGTTTTTT
TRBV6-5	few	-	TRBJ2-2	CAEEESDTGELFF	TGTGCGGAGGAGGAAAGTGACACCGGGGAGCTGTTTTTT
TRBV4-1	-	TRBD1	TRBJ2-1	CASSSGQGDYNEQFF	TGCGCCAGCAGCTCCGGACAGGGTGATTACAATGAGCAGTTCTTC
TRBV30	-	-	TRBJ1-2	CASMRENYGYTF	TGTGCCTCCATGAGGGAAAACTATGGCTACACCTTC
TRBV7-9	-	TRBD2	TRBJ2-5	CASSLALAGGETQYF	TGTGCCAGCAGCTTAGCTCTAGCGGGGGGAGAGACCCAGTACTTC
TRBV5-4	-	TRBD1	TRBJ1-2	CASSPRTGNYGYTF	TGTGCCAGCAGCCCGCGGACAGGGAACTATGGCTACACCTTC
TRBV11-2	-	-	TRBJ2-7	CASSLMRMNYEQYF	TGTGCCAGCAGCTTAATGCGAATGAACTACGAGCAGTACTTC
TRBV5-4	-	-	TRBJ2-7	CASSPAPSGYEQYF	TGTGCCAGCAGCCCTGCCCCCTCGGGCTACGAGCAGTACTTC
TRBV12-5	-	-	TRBJ1-2	CASGPSSGYCTF	TGTGCTAGTGGCCCCAGTTCAGGGTACTGCACCTTC
TRBV7-9	few	TRBD1	TRBJ1-2	CASSQTDRVGYTF	TGTGCCAGCAGCCAAACTGACAGGGTTGGCTACACCTTC
TRBV6-4	few	-	TRBJ1-1	CASSDVGRGNTEAFF	TGTGCCAGCAGTGACGTGGGCAGGGGGAACACTGAAGCTTTCTTT
TRBV4-2	-	TRBD1	TRBJ1-6	CASSPTGASPLHF	TGTGCCAGCAGCCCAACAGGGGCTTCACCCCTCCACTTT
TRBV6-5	-	-	TRBJ1-5	CASRRGFNQPQHF	TGTGCCAGCAGGCGAGGGTTCAATCAGCCCCAGCATTTT
TRBV5-4	-	-	TRBJ2-5	CASTSGVSGETQYF	TGTGCCAGCACTTCCGGGGTTTCGGGTGAGACCCAGTACTTC
TRBV5-1	once	TRBD1	TRBJ1-2	CASSFGQGPSGNYGYTF	TGCGCCAGCAGCTTTGGACAGGGGCCCTCGGGTAACTATGGCTACACCTTC
TRBV4-1	-	TRBD2	TRBJ2-5	CASSQDQRGDAETQYF	TGCGCCAGCAGCCAAGATCAACGGGGGGACGCGGAGACCCAGTACTTC
TRBV13	-	-	TRBJ1-2	CASSFGRNGIRASYTF	TGTGCCAGCAGCTTCGGCAGGAACGGAATCAGGGCAAGCTACACCTTC